The 11 T cell receptor beta chains listed next were all sequenced from one sample in a study of T cell clones after liver transplantation. Only in-frame clones appear in the TCRdb table, and some are missing; sequencing was by immunoSEQ multiplex PCR. The table records 70,000 or so clones, under 95% of them present only once. The specimen was CD4+ T cells from blood, collected before liver transplant. Every receptor here comes from a human donor who received a liver transplant.

The count of this clone is one. The rearrangement links TRBV5-1 to TRBJ2-7; TRBD1 matches 7 bases. The junction had 9 bases not matched to a gene; V was cut back by 4 bases and J by 2 bases. Germline V lookup: CDR1 SGHRS, CDR2 YFSETQ. This CDR3 comprises 15 residues. Written as DNA, the CDR3 is TGCGCCAGCAGCACCGGGACAGCCCTGACCTACGAGCAGTACTTC. It yields the protein CASSTGTALTYEQYF.

This sequence joins TRBV7-2 and TRBJ2-7, with a tentative D call TRBD2 (6 bases). V dropped 3 bases and J dropped 0 bases, with 12 bases sitting between them. This CDR3 spans 15 amino acids. Per germline, CDR1 SGHTA and CDR2 FQGNSA. The DNA of the CDR3 is TGTGCCAGCAGCTTCCGGGACTCCCCCTCCTACGAGCAGTACTTC. It encodes CASSFRDSPSYEQYF.

The J gene is TRBJ1-5, the V gene TRBV28; no clear D gene. The germline V and J ends were trimmed by 5 bases and 3 bases, with 23 bases remaining between them. The germline V gene encodes CDR1 MDHEN and CDR2 SYDVKM. The CDR3 length is 18 residues. CDR3 amino acids: CASSPSPGRRIFNQPQHF. The CDR3 DNA sequence: TGTGCCAGCAGTCCTTCCCCCGGGAGGAGGATCTTCAATCAGCCCCAGCATTTT.

The rearrangement uses TRBV19 and TRBJ1-1; D is ambiguous. The CDR3 loop spans 13 amino acids. With 0 bases removed from V and 7 bases from J, the gap between germline ends came to 9 bases. The V gene's germline CDR1 is LNHDA and CDR2 SQIVND (reference sequence). DNA for the CDR3: TGTGCCAGTAGTATAGATCCATCCGGTGAAGCTTTCTTT. Protein: CASSIDPSGEAFF.

This sequence joins TRBV7-6 and TRBJ1-1, with D possibly TRBD1 on 6 matching bases. CDR1 SGHVS and CDR2 FNYEAQ come from the germline V gene. V lost 2 bases, J lost 4 bases, and 23 bases lay in between. CDR3 size: 18 residues. The CDR3 region is CASSLRGAGGRGITEAFF. The CDR3 bases are TGTGCCAGCAGCTTAAGGGGAGCGGGGGGCCGTGGGATCACTGAAGCTTTCTTT.

The rearrangement joins TRBV5-1 to TRBJ2-3; tentative D call: TRBD1 (6 bases). The CDR3 runs to 15 residues. Per the germline V gene, CDR1 is SGHRS and CDR2 is YFSETQ. Trimming cost V 3 bases and J 1 base, with 12 bases left between them. The CDR3 is CASSSGTTRTDTQYF. CDR3 DNA: TGCGCCAGCAGCTCCGGGACAACGCGCACAGATACGCAGTATTTT. Full variable domain (missing parts from reference TRBV5-1 and TRBJ2-3): KAGVTQTPRYLIKTRGQQVTLSCSPISGHRSVSWYQQTPGQGLQFLFEYFSETQRNKGNFPGRFSGRQFSNSRSEMNVSTLELGDSALYLCASSSGTTRTDTQYFGPGTRLTVL.

About this clone: Other nucleotide sequences in the sample specify the same CDR3. The rearrangement links TRBV5-1 to TRBJ2-2, with 8 bases aligning to TRBD1. V lost 0 bases and J lost 5; bases outside the gene matches: 6. The CDR3 is 16 residues long. Germline lookup yields CDR1 SGHRS and CDR2 YFSETQ. CDR3 region: CASSLDQGARTGELFF. The DNA for the CDR3 is TGCGCCAGCAGCTTGGACCAGGGGGCGCGAACCGGGGAGCTGTTTTTT.

This chain joins TRBV18 and TRBJ2-7; TRBD1 is a possible D gene (5 bases). V was pared by 5 bases and J by 1 base, with 12 bases between. CDR1 and CDR2 (germline): KGHSH, LQKENI. The CDR3 covers 14 residues. The CDR3: CASSAWGDSYEQYF. The CDR3 nucleotides read TGTGCCAGCTCAGCGTGGGGCGATTCCTACGAGCAGTACTTC.

The chain is built from TRBV5-1 and TRBJ2-7; 13 positions agree with TRBD2. In germline, CDR1 is SGHRS, CDR2 YFSETQ. Trimming at V came to 2 bases and at J to 3 bases, leaving 2 bases not matched to a gene. The CDR3 covers 15 residues. This CDR3 reads CASSLGLAGDYEQYF. As DNA, the CDR3 is TGCGCCAGCAGCTTAGGACTAGCGGGGGACTACGAGCAGTACTTC.

The chain joins TRBV11-3 to TRBJ1-4; 7 bases line up with TRBD1. The length of the CDR3 is 15 residues. The V gene end was trimmed by 5 bases and the J gene end by 4 bases; junction bases not matched to a gene: 7. From germline, CDR1 is SGHNT and CDR2 YENEEA. CDR3: CASSRKGQFNEKLFF. The CDR3 DNA reads TGTGCCAGCAGCCGAAAGGGACAGTTTAATGAAAAACTGTTTTTT.

The rearrangement joins TRBV5-1 to TRBJ1-1; D gene unclear. CDR3 length: 14 residues. V was trimmed by 2 bases and J by 1 base, leaving 9 bases between them. The V gene's germline CDR1 is SGHRS and CDR2 YFSETQ. Here the CDR3 DNA reads TGCGCCAGCAGCTTCGGTTTGGGGAACACTGAAGCTTTCTTT. This sequence encodes CASSFGLGNTEAFF.